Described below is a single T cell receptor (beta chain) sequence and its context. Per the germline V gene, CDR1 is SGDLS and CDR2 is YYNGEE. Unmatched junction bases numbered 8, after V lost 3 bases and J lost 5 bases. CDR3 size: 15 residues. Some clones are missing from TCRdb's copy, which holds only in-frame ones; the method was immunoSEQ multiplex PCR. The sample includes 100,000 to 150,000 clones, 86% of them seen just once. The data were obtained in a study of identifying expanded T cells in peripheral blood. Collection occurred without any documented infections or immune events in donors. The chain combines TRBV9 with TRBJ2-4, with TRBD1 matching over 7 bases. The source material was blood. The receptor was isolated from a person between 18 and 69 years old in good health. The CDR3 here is CASSAIPGTENIQYF. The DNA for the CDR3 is TGTGCCAGCAGCGCGATACCCGGGACAGAAAACATTCAGTACTTC.